A selection of T cell receptor beta chains follows, all from one sample in a study. TCRdb analysed the RT-PCR reads with MiXCR anew, one entry per CDR3 protein. The data contain about 700,000 distinct CDR3 sequences, approximately 14% of them singletons. The sample consisted of memory CD4+ T cells from blood. The origin of the receptors is a female donor in good health, serving as a healthy control. The CDR3 runs from the conserved cysteine through the conserved F or W. The D gene is left open where the match is weak. Some rows have no size entry. The others give once, few or many, or a class for an expanded clone.

>many|-|TRBV4-2|TRBJ2-1
TGTGCCAGCAGCCAAGATCGCCGGGATGAGCAGTTCTTC
CASSQDRRDEQFF
>few|-|TRBV11-3|TRBJ2-3
TGTGCCAGCAGCTCAGGGGTTGGGGATACGCAGTATTTT
CASSSGVGDTQYF
>-|TRBD2|TRBV20-1|TRBJ2-3
TGCAGTGCTTTGGGACTAGCCAACACAGATACGCAGTATTTT
CSALGLANTDTQYF
>many|TRBD1|TRBV20-1|TRBJ1-1
TGCAGTGCTCCTGACCAGGGGGTGGGGGACACTGAAGCTTTCTTT
CSAPDQGVGDTEAFF
>-|TRBD1|TRBV12-5|TRBJ2-5
TGTGCTAGTGGTGCTGGGACAGGCGGAGCCCAAGAGACCCAGTACTTC
CASGAGTGGAQETQYF
>few|-|TRBV6-6|TRBJ2-1
TGTGCCAGCAGTTACCAGGGGAACAATGAGCAGTTCTTC
CASSYQGNNEQFF
>few|TRBD1|TRBV5-1|TRBJ1-6
TGCGCCAGCAGCTTGGAGGGACAGGGGAATTCACCCCTCCACTTT
CASSLEGQGNSPLHF
>many|-|TRBV18|TRBJ2-5
TGTGCCAGCTCACCGACTATAACTGAGACCCAGTACTTC
CASSPTITETQYF
>few|-|TRBV5-5|TRBJ2-7
TGTGCCAGCAGCTCTGGACAGATGCTCCCCTACGAGCAGTACTTC
CASSSGQMLPYEQYF
>few|-|TRBV3-1|TRBJ1-2
TGTGCCAGCAGCCAAGATACCGAGGGAAGAGGCTACACCTTC
CASSQDTEGRGYTF
>-|TRBD2|TRBV7-2|TRBJ2-1
TGTGCCAGCACCCGGACTAGCCAATACAATGAGCAGTTCTTC
CASTRTSQYNEQFF
>-|TRBD1|TRBV9|TRBJ1-2
TGTGCCAGCAGCGTGATAGGACAGGGGGAGATCTATGGCTACACCTTC
CASSVIGQGEIYGYTF
>many|-|TRBV7-2|TRBJ2-3
TGTGCCAGCAGCTTAGTAGCCCGCACAGATACGCAGTATTTT
CASSLVARTDTQYF
>few|-|TRBV11-2|TRBJ2-5
TGTGCCAGCAGCTTAGGCAGGGTGGAGACCCAGTACTTC
CASSLGRVETQYF
>many|TRBD2|TRBV20-1|TRBJ2-3
TGCAGTGTCATGGCCCTGGGGGGGACGCAGTATTTT
CSVMALGGTQYF
>-|TRBD1|TRBV9|TRBJ2-2
TGTGCCAGCAGCGTCTTCACCGGGACAGGCTACACCGGGGAGCTGTTTTTT
CASSVFTGTGYTGELFF
>many|TRBD1|TRBV7-3|TRBJ1-2
TGTGCCAGCAGCGAGGGACAGGGGGCGTCTGCTGGCTACACCTTC
CASSEGQGASAGYTF
>few|TRBD1|TRBV9|TRBJ2-1
TGTGCCAGCAGCCGGGACAGGGCGATCAATGAGCAGTTCTTC
CASSRDRAINEQFF
>-|-|TRBV10-3|TRBJ2-5
TGTGCCATGCGGGACTTTTCCGGGGAGACCCAGTACTTC
CAMRDFSGETQYF
>few|-|TRBV11-2|TRBJ2-2
TGTGCCAGCAGCTTAGGGGGTAGCACGACCGGGGAGCTGTTTTTT
CASSLGGSTTGELFF
>few|-|TRBV28|TRBJ1-1
TGTGCCGGAAGGGCCCGGATGAACACTGAAGCTTTCTTT
CAGRARMNTEAFF
>few|TRBD2|TRBV7-2|TRBJ2-3
TGTGCCAGCAGCTTCCGTCTAGCGGGGGGGGCTCTTTCAGATACGCAGTATTTT
CASSFRLAGGALSDTQYF
>-|TRBD2|TRBV24-1|TRBJ2-1
TGTGCCACCAGTTTGGCGGGAGGGAGGAATGAGCAGTTCTTC
CATSLAGGRNEQFF
>-|TRBD1|TRBV5-1|TRBJ1-6
TGCGCCAGCAGCTCCAAACAGGGGTCCTATAATTCACCCCTCCACTTT
CASSSKQGSYNSPLHF
>many|TRBD2|TRBV20-1|TRBJ2-1
TGCAGTGCCAAAACTAGCGGGGCCTACAATGAGCAGTTCTTC
CSAKTSGAYNEQFF
>many|-|TRBV5-1|TRBJ2-5
TGTGCCAGCAGCGTAAGGGGCGTGGAAGAGACCCAGTACTTC
CASSVRGVEETQYF
>many|-|TRBV18|TRBJ2-3
TGTGCCAGCTCACCCCGGACGCAGGGCCCTCAGCGATTAGATACGCAGTATTTT
CASSPRTQGPQRLDTQYF
>few|TRBD1|TRBV7-9|TRBJ1-5
TGTGCCAGCAGCTTAGCTCTACCGGGACAGCGTTATCAGCCCCAGCATTTT
CASSLALPGQRYQPQHF
>-|TRBD2|TRBV4-1|TRBJ2-4
TGCGCCAGCAGCCAAGGGTACCGGGACAGACCATCTAGCGGGAGTTGGACCAAAAACATTCAGTACTTC
CASSQGYRDRPSSGSWTKNIQYF